Below are 8 T cell receptor beta chains sequenced from a single sample in a study of shared clonotypes between healthy human individuals. TCRdb's copy holds only in-frame clones and misses some; the assay was immunoSEQ multiplex PCR. The data show about 380,000 clones, roughly 96% seen once. The sequencing input was memory CD8+ T cells sorted from blood. The subset denotes: CD45RO+ cells pooled with CCR7-negative TemRA cells. The source is a young man in good health.

The rearrangement links TRBV21-1 to TRBJ2-7; the tabulated D call, TRBD1, remains unverified against the DNA. TRBV21-1 is deemed a pseudogene. This CDR3 has 18 residues. CDR3 residues: CAIQRQGASRSYSYEQYF. In DNA form, the CDR3 reads TGTGCCATCCAAAGACAGGGGGCAAGCCGATCTTACTCCTACGAGCAGTACTTC.

The rearrangement uses TRBV6-1 and TRBJ1-1; maybe TRBD1 (6 bases). CDR3 size: 12 residues. V lost 8 bases and J lost 4, with 11 bases in between. Germline V CDR1 and CDR2: MNHNS, SASEGT. The chain's CDR3 is CASDRFPTEAFF. In DNA, the CDR3 is TGTGCCAGCGACAGGTTTCCCACTGAAGCTTTCTTT.

The chain is built from TRBV7-8 and TRBJ2-1; D ambiguous. V was pared by 5 bases and J by 4 bases, with 12 bases between. The CDR3 runs to 14 residues. Germline V gene sequence: CDR1 SGHVS, CDR2 FQNEAQ. DNA for the CDR3: TGTGCCAGCAGCCCATTGGACCTTTACAATGAGCAGTTCTTC. Translation: CASSPLDLYNEQFF. Complete variable domain (other parts from reference TRBV7-8 and TRBJ2-1): GAGVSQSPRYKVAKRGQDVALRCDPISGHVSLFWYQQALGQGPEFLTYFQNEAQLDKSGLPSDRFFAERPEGSVSTLKIQRTQQEDSAVYLCASSPLDLYNEQFFGPGTRLTVL.

To note about this clone: The sample carries other DNA sequences with the same CDR3. The CDR3 here is CASSLDGNYGYTF. The CDR3 nucleotides read TGTGCCAGCAGTTTAGACGGTAACTATGGCTACACCTTC. V gene TRBV28 combines with J gene TRBJ1-2, with D unresolved. This CDR3 is built from 13 residues. Trimming shortened V by 2 bases and J by 1 base, and 5 bases separated the two germline ends. Germline V gene lookup returns CDR1 MDHEN and CDR2 SYDVKM.

CDR3 loop: CASSDIHRDQETQYF. In DNA form, the CDR3 reads TGTGCCAGCAGTGATATTCACAGGGACCAAGAGACCCAGTACTTC. The chain combines TRBV6-1 with TRBJ2-5, with TRBD1 as a possible D gene (6 bases). The CDR3 sequence is 15 residues long. CDR1 is MNHNS and CDR2 is SASEGT in the germline V gene. V was cut by 3 bases and J by 0 bases, with 11 bases left in between.

The CDR3: CASSIGTGTTNEKLFF. Written as DNA, the CDR3 is TGTGCCAGCAGTATCGGGACAGGGACAACTAATGAAAAACTGTTTTTT. This rearrangement joins TRBV27 to TRBJ1-4; 9 bases match TRBD1. V trimming: 5 bases; J trimming: 0 bases; junction bases outside the gene matches: 4. This CDR3 region has 16 residues. Germline CDR1 is MNHEY and CDR2 is SMNVEV (reference sequence). Drawing the rest from reference TRBV27 and TRBJ1-4, the complete variable domain is EAQVTQNPRYLITVTGKKLTVTCSQNMNHEYMSWYRQDPGLGLRQIYYSMNVEVTDKGDVPEGYKVSRKEKRNFPLILESPSPNQTSLYFCASSIGTGTTNEKLFFGSGTQLSVL.

The chain uses TRBV4-2 and TRBJ2-5, with TRBD1 matching 9 bases. CDR3 size: 15 residues. From germline, CDR1 is LGHNA and CDR2 YNFKEQ. V was pared by 0 bases and J by 5 bases, with 4 bases of the junction left unmatched. CDR3 protein: CASSQDGTGTETQYF. As DNA, the CDR3 is TGTGCCAGCAGCCAAGATGGGACAGGGACGGAGACCCAGTACTTC.

CDR3 sequence reads: CASSLGTRTEYEQYF. The CDR3 bases are TGTGCCAGCAGCCTCGGGACACGTACTGAGTACGAGCAGTACTTC. The genes are TRBV5-6 and TRBJ2-7, with TRBD1 as a possible D gene (6 bases). This CDR3 is 15 amino acids long. Trimming removed 4 bases at V and 4 bases at J, with 18 bases between. CDR1 and CDR2 from the germline V gene are SGHDT and YYEEEE.